In its sample, the clone carrying this TCR beta chain was seen many times. Its antigen is unknown. TCRdb passed the reads through MiXCR, listing each CDR3 protein once. The repertoire holds about 310,000 distinct CDR3 sequences, with roughly a sixth as singletons. The data originate from a study of T cell repertoires in cytomegalovirus infection. Study summary: Public TCR beta signatures marked donors with CMV infection and the matching HLA.

Per the germline V gene, CDR1 is SGHTA and CDR2 is FQGNSA. CDR3 size: 15 residues. Trimming removed 3 bases at V and 4 bases at J, with 15 bases between. General observations from the study: Cumulative public TCR beta family frequency identified carriers of CMV plus the relevant HLA. CMV-specific HLA-C-restricted TCR beta clonotypes dominated the ex vivo response.

This receptor was identified in a human donor in good health (CMV status not recorded). Some clones in this sample may be carry-over from other donors' samples. The rearrangement links TRBV7-2 to TRBJ1-2, with unresolved D. Material: PBMCs. CDR3 nucleotides: TGTGCCAGCAGCTTGGACCAGACCGGATTCTATGGCTACACCTTC. Its translation: CASSLDQTGFYGYTF.